The 18 T cell receptor beta chains presented below share a single source sample, sequenced in a study of blood T cell repertoires in COVID-19. TCRdb's copy holds only in-frame clones and misses some; the assay was immunoSEQ multiplex PCR. This sample has under 200,000 clones, with approximately 89% found just once. Sequenced material: peripheral blood. The source of these receptors is a man between 65 and 85 years old with acute or convalescent COVID-19.

This clone was observed a few times. The chain combines TRBV7-9 with TRBJ1-2; TRBD1 might be the D (5 bases). This CDR3 has 13 amino acids. The germline CDR1 and CDR2 sequences are SEHNR and FQNEAQ (reference sequence). Trimming stripped 7 bases from V and 4 bases from J, with 13 bases between. The CDR3 nucleotides are TGTGCCAGCACCCGAGCGGGGGTCTATGGCTACACCTTC. Amino acid sequence: CASTRAGVYGYTF.

This chain uses TRBV2 with TRBJ1-2; TRBD1 might be the D (6 bases). Germline V gives CDR1 SNHLY, CDR2 FYNNEI. This CDR3 is built from 14 residues. V was shortened by 6 bases and J by 1 base, with 12 bases between the two germline ends. CDR3 loop: CASRETGNNYGYTF. Written as DNA, the CDR3 is TGTGCCAGCAGAGAGACAGGAAATAACTATGGCTACACCTTC.

The chain carries TRBV7-9 and TRBJ1-6; 10 nucleotides line up with TRBD1. Germline CDR1 is SEHNR and CDR2 is FQNEAQ (reference sequence). Trimming cost V 1 base and J 7 bases; bases outside gene matches: 1. CDR3 size: 15 residues. CDR3 sequence reads: CASSLVTGGNSPLHF. The CDR3 DNA reads as TGTGCCAGCAGCTTAGTGACAGGGGGCAATTCACCCCTCCACTTT. The entire variable domain, with the rest obtained from reference TRBV7-9 and TRBJ1-6, is as follows: DTGVSQNPRHKITKRGQNVTFRCDPISEHNRLYWYRQTLGQGPEFLTYFQNEAQLEKSRLLSDRFSAERPKGSFSTLEIQRTEQGDSAMYLCASSLVTGGNSPLHFGNGTRLTVT.

This chain links TRBV5-1 with TRBJ1-1; 7 bases are a match to TRBD1. The CDR3 runs 14 residues. Germline assignment: CDR1 SGHRS and CDR2 YFSETQ. Trimming took 4 bases from V and 5 from J; bases not matched to a gene: 8. The CDR3 spells CASSLGTGETEAFF. The CDR3 DNA reads as TGCGCCAGCAGCCTCGGCACAGGGGAAACTGAAGCTTTCTTT.

The CDR3: CASNLLGTGELFF. CDR3 bases: TGTGCCAGCAACTTACTAGGGACCGGGGAGCTGTTTTTT. The chain has TRBV28 and TRBJ2-2; the D gene is possibly TRBD2 (5 bases). Between the trimmed V and J ends, which lost 7 bases and 5 bases, there was a span of 11 bases. Germline V CDR1 and CDR2: MDHEN, SYDVKM. The CDR3 is 13 residues long.

CDR3 sequence reads: CATSLGQGINEQFF. The CDR3, as DNA: TGTGCCACCAGTCTAGGACAGGGGATCAATGAGCAGTTCTTC. V is TRBV24-1 and J is TRBJ2-1, with 9 bases identical to TRBD1. This CDR3 contains 14 residues. The germline V gene has CDR1 KGHDR and CDR2 SFDVKD. Trimming removed 6 bases from V and 6 bases from J; junction bases left unmatched: 5.

The chain joins TRBV5-1 to TRBJ1-2; 8 bases match TRBD1. The V gene end was trimmed by 5 bases and the J gene end by 6 bases; junction bases not matched to a gene: 6. Germline-derived CDR1 and CDR2 are SGHRS and YFSETQ. There are 13 residues in the CDR3. CDR3: CASSQGQGDGYTF. CDR3 DNA: TGCGCCAGCAGTCAAGGACAGGGTGATGGCTACACCTTC.

This clone was seen once. This chain connects TRBV18 to TRBJ2-7; D perhaps matches TRBD1 (5 bases). Trimming cost V 2 bases and J 5 bases, with 10 bases left between them. This CDR3 region has 13 residues. The germline V gene has CDR1 KGHSH and CDR2 LQKENI. The CDR3 region is CASSPSGWDEQYF. In DNA form, the CDR3 reads TGTGCCAGCTCACCATCAGGGTGGGACGAGCAGTACTTC.

V is TRBV27 and J is TRBJ2-7; maybe TRBD2 (7 bases). Per germline, CDR1 MNHEY and CDR2 SMNVEV (reference sequence). CDR3 length equals 13 residues. The V end lost 1 base, the J end lost 8 bases, and 12 bases lay between the germline ends. The CDR3, as DNA: TGTGCCAGCAGTTTATTACGGGGGGACAAGCAGTACTTC. Encoded protein: CASSLLRGDKQYF.

The chain is built from TRBV5-6 and TRBJ2-2, with 8 nucleotides matching TRBD2. Germline CDR1 and CDR2: SGHDT and YYEEEE. This CDR3 is built from 15 residues. J lost 7 bases, V lost 3 bases, and 8 bases had no gene match. The CDR3 DNA follows: TGTGCCAGCAGCTCCTCCGGGACTAGTGACGGGGAGCTGTTTTTT. It translates to CASSSSGTSDGELFF.

The V call is TRBV2, the J call TRBJ2-1; 8 nucleotides agree with TRBD2. Germline V gene sequence: CDR1 SNHLY, CDR2 FYNNEI. V was pared by 2 bases and J by 4 bases, with 4 bases of the junction left unmatched. The CDR3 runs 15 residues. The CDR3 bases are TGTGCCAGCAGTGAACGGAGCGGGAGATACAATGAGCAGTTCTTC. Residues: CASSERSGRYNEQFF.

The chain links TRBV7-2 to TRBJ2-5; a possible D gene is TRBD1 (5 bases). CDR1 and CDR2 (germline): SGHTA, FQGNSA. V lost 1 base, J lost 1 base, and 10 bases lay in between. The CDR3 spans 15 residues. The chain's CDR3 is CASSLGGYTQETQYF. As DNA, the CDR3 is TGTGCCAGCAGCTTAGGGGGCTACACCCAAGAGACCCAGTACTTC. Based on the CDR3 plus reference TRBV7-2 and TRBJ2-5, the full variable domain is GAGVSQSPSNKVTEKGKDVELRCDPISGHTALYWYRQSLGQGLEFLIYFQGNSAPDKSGLPSDRFSAERTGGSVSTLTIQRTQQEDSAVYLCASSLGGYTQETQYFGPGTRLLVL.

The rearrangement joins TRBV5-4 to TRBJ2-7, with 12 bases identical to TRBD2. Germline CDR1 and CDR2: SGHNT and YYREEE (reference sequence). Losses at the gene ends were 4 bases for V and 7 bases for J; bases not matched to a gene: 9. The CDR3 runs to 15 residues. The DNA of the CDR3 is TGTGCCAGCAGCGACCGGACTAGCGGGATGGGGGAGCAGTACTTC. Its translation is CASSDRTSGMGEQYF.

The V and J genes are TRBV7-9 and TRBJ1-1; D is undetermined. CDR1 is SEHNR and CDR2 is FQNEAQ in the germline V gene (reference sequence). Trimming cost V 6 bases and J 0 bases, with 11 bases left between them. CDR3 length: 14 residues. This chain's CDR3 is CASSSAGMNTEAFF. Written as DNA, the CDR3 is TGTGCCAGCAGTTCGGCGGGGATGAACACTGAAGCTTTCTTT. Together with reference TRBV7-9 and TRBJ1-1, the CDR3 gives the full variable domain: DTGVSQNPRHKITKRGQNVTFRCDPISEHNRLYWYRQTLGQGPEFLTYFQNEAQLEKSRLLSDRFSAERPKGSFSTLEIQRTEQGDSAMYLCASSSAGMNTEAFFGQGTRLTVV.

The J gene is TRBJ2-1, the V gene TRBV7-3; TRBD2 matches at 8 bases. Losses at the gene ends were 8 bases for V and 2 bases for J; bases not matched to a gene: 11. This CDR3 spans 16 amino acids. Per germline, CDR1 SGHTA and CDR2 FQGTGA. The CDR3 is CASSEGGSGAYNEQFF. The DNA for the CDR3 is TGTGCCAGCTCCGAGGGCGGTAGCGGGGCCTACAATGAGCAGTTCTTC. Full variable domain (remainder filled in from reference TRBV7-3 and TRBJ2-1): GAGVSQTPSNKVTEKGKYVELRCDPISGHTALYWYRQSLGQGPEFLIYFQGTGAADDSGLPNDRFFAVRPEGSVSTLKIQRTERGDSAVYLCASSEGGSGAYNEQFFGPGTRLTVL.

Notes on this clone: Sequence at one end of the junction differs from germline and may be a read error. This rearrangement joins TRBV23-1 to TRBJ1-2; D perhaps matches TRBD1 (5 bases). TRBV23-1 is given ORF status, its function remaining uncertain. This CDR3 is 8 amino acids long. As DNA, the CDR3 is TGCGCCAGCAGGACGGGGGTCTTC. Its translation: CASRTGVF.

The chain links TRBV10-3 to TRBJ1-1; perhaps TRBD1 as D (5 bases). This CDR3 spans 13 amino acids. Germline-derived CDR1 and CDR2 are ENHRY and SYGVKD. Trimming cost V 0 bases and J 6 bases, with 8 bases left between them. The CDR3 is CAISESWGAEAFF. The CDR3 DNA sequence: TGTGCCATCAGTGAGTCGTGGGGCGCTGAAGCTTTCTTT.

This chain connects TRBV18 to TRBJ1-2; no reliable D call. V was clipped by 1 base and J by 4 bases, with 10 bases between them. From germline, CDR1 is KGHSH and CDR2 LQKENI. The CDR3 totals 14 residues. The CDR3 reads CASSPQRAPYGYTF. In nucleotides, the CDR3 is TGTGCCAGCTCACCACAGCGGGCGCCCTATGGCTACACCTTC.